This TCR beta chain was found in a study of blood T cell repertoires in COVID-19. Sequencing used immunoSEQ multiplex PCR; TCRdb keeps in-frame clones, though not all of them. This sample has 35,000 to 45,000 clones; roughly 86% occur once, and the top ten carry approximately 60%. This CDR3 region has 15 residues. Germline V gives CDR1 SGHNT, CDR2 YENEEA. The J segment lost 4 bases and the V segment lost 3 bases, leaving 6 bases of the junction unmatched. The receptor was derived from a man in his 70s with acute or convalescent COVID-19. This chain connects TRBV11-3 to TRBJ2-1; 7 nucleotides match TRBD2. The material sequenced was peripheral blood. CDR3 nucleotide sequence: TGTGCCAGCAGCTTGGCTAGCGGAGAGTACAATGAGCAGTTCTTC. Translated, it gives CASSLASGEYNEQFF.